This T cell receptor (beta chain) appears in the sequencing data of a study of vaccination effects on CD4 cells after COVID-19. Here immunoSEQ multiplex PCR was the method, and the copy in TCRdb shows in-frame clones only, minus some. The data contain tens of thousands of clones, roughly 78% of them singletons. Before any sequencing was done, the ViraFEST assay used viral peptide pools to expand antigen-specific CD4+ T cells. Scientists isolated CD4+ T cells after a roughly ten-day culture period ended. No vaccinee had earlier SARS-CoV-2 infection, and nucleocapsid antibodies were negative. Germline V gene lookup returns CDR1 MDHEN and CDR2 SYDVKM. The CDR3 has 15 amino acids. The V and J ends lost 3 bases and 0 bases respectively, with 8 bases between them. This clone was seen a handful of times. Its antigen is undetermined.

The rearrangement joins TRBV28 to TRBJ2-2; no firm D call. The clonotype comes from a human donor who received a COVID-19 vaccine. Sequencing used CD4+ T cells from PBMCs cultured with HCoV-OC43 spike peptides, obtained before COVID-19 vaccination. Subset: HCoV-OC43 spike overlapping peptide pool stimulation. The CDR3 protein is CASSLGQTNTGELFF. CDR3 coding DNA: TGTGCCAGCAGTTTGGGCCAAACGAACACCGGGGAGCTGTTTTTT.